These 20 T cell receptor beta chains share one sample of origin, sequenced in a study of shared clonotypes between healthy human individuals. Using immunoSEQ multiplex PCR, the repertoire was profiled, and TCRdb retains in-frame clones only, with some absent. The sample carries about 560,000 clones, roughly four fifths recorded once. Sequenced sample: PBMCs. These receptor sequences come from a woman between 40 and 55 years old in good health. Some clones in this sample may be carry-over from other donors' samples.

The chain joins TRBV30 to TRBJ2-7; D gene uncertain. The CDR3 runs 15 residues. Germline V gene sequence: CDR1 GTSNPN, CDR2 SVGIG (reference sequence). Deletions cut 2 bases from V and 6 bases from J, with 20 bases between. CDR3: CAWSPAWTPSSEQYF. Written as DNA, the CDR3 is TGTGCCTGGAGTCCTGCCTGGACCCCGTCGAGCGAGCAGTACTTC.

The CDR3 DNA sequence: TGCGCCAGCAGCGAAGCAGTAGGGCTGGGTACTGAAGCTTTCTTT. Encoded protein: CASSEAVGLGTEAFF. The chain recombines TRBV5-1 with TRBJ1-1, with D unclear. V lost 4 bases and J 5 bases, leaving 18 bases between the germline ends. Germline CDR1 is SGHRS and CDR2 is YFSETQ. The CDR3 is made up of 15 amino acids.

The V call is TRBV7-6, the J call TRBJ2-7, with a possible D match to TRBD1 (5 bases). V lost 5 bases and J 7 bases, leaving 21 bases between the germline ends. The CDR3 loop spans 15 amino acids. CDR1 and CDR2 from the germline V gene are SGHVS and FNYEAQ. This CDR3 reads CASSEVSSQGLEQYF. DNA of the CDR3: TGTGCCAGCAGCGAGGTTAGCTCTCAGGGATTGGAGCAGTACTTC. The full variable domain, rest sourced from reference TRBV7-6 and TRBJ2-7, is GAGVSQSPRYKVTKRGQDVALRCDPISGHVSLYWYRQALGQGPEFLTYFNYEAQQDKSGLPNDRFSAERPEGSISTLTIQRTEQRDSAMYRCASSEVSSQGLEQYFGPGTRLTVT.

The CDR3 DNA reads TGTGCCAGCAGTGCGGCTCGTAGCAATCAGCCCCAGCATTTT. Protein sequence: CASSAARSNQPQHF. The V gene is TRBV2, the J gene TRBJ1-5; D gene uncertain. The CDR3 sequence is 14 residues long. Germline CDR1 and CDR2: SNHLY and FYNNEI. Trimming took 4 bases from V and 0 from J, leaving 7 bases between them.

The rearrangement joins TRBV4-1 to TRBJ2-1, with 7 bases aligning to TRBD2. The germline gives CDR1 MGHRA, CDR2 YSYEKL. V dropped 8 bases and J dropped 0; count of bases not matched to a gene: 4. The CDR3 loop spans 14 amino acids. The CDR3, as DNA: TGCGCCAGCCGGCGGGAGACCTCCTACAATGAGCAGTTCTTC. Its protein product is CASRRETSYNEQFF.

There are a few counts of this clone. This chain joins TRBV4-3 and TRBJ2-7; D possibly corresponds to TRBD2 (5 bases). Per the germline V gene, CDR1 is LGHNA and CDR2 is YSLEER. This CDR3 contains 14 residues. The V and J ends lost 4 bases and 0 bases respectively, with 10 bases between them. This CDR3 is CASSPISGSYEQYF. The CDR3 DNA follows: TGCGCCAGCAGCCCGATAAGCGGCTCCTACGAGCAGTACTTC.

The J gene is TRBJ1-2, the V gene TRBV28; TRBD1 aligns across 8 bases. This CDR3 spans 16 amino acids. Trimming took 3 bases from V and 0 from J; bases not matched to a gene: 6. The germline gives CDR1 MDHEN, CDR2 SYDVKM. In nucleotides, the CDR3 is TGTGCCAGCAGTTTCCGACAGGGGTTGGCTAACTATGGCTACACCTTC. This gives the protein CASSFRQGLANYGYTF.

A note on this clone: This likely came from a read error, as a far larger clone is one base away. CDR3 loop: CASSEQANTEAFF. The CDR3 nucleotides read TGTGCCAGCAGTGAACAGGCGAACACTGAAGCTTTCTTT. The chain employs TRBV2 and TRBJ1-1; D remains ambiguous. Germline loops: CDR1 SNHLY, CDR2 FYNNEI. The V and J ends lost 2 bases and 1 base respectively, with 5 bases between them. CDR3 length: 13 residues.

The rearrangement uses TRBV10-3 and TRBJ1-2, with D uncertain. V lost 8 bases and J lost 7, with 14 bases in between. Germline CDR1 ENHRY, CDR2 SYGVKD. This CDR3 spans 12 amino acids. In nucleotides, the CDR3 is TGTGCCATCCCCGGCCCAGATTCTGGCTACACCTTC. Translated: CAIPGPDSGYTF.

This clone was picked up a small number of times. The chain couples TRBV30 to TRBJ1-1, with D perhaps matching TRBD1 (5 bases). The germline V gene has CDR1 GTSNPN and CDR2 SVGIG (reference sequence). This CDR3 has 14 amino acids. The V end lost 2 bases, the J end lost 0 bases, and 10 bases lay between the germline ends. The CDR3 loop reads CAWSMGGMNTEAFF. DNA of the CDR3: TGTGCCTGGAGTATGGGGGGGATGAACACTGAAGCTTTCTTT.

The chain carries TRBV10-3 and TRBJ2-2; 10 bases map to TRBD2. CDR3 size: 16 residues. With 6 bases clipped from V and 2 bases from J, the junction kept 6 bases outside the gene matches. Germline CDR1 and CDR2: ENHRY and SYGVKD. The CDR3 protein is CAISLAGGLNTGELFF. As DNA, the CDR3 is TGTGCCATCAGCTTAGCGGGAGGCTTAAACACCGGGGAGCTGTTTTTT.

This sequence joins TRBV2 and TRBJ1-2; no firm D call. The CDR3 runs 14 residues. Germline V gene data show CDR1 as SNHLY and CDR2 as FYNNEI. Trimming shortened V by 2 bases and J by 8 bases, and 15 bases separated the two germline ends. CDR3 coding DNA: TGTGCCAGCAGTGAACTACAGCGATCGGGGGGCTACACCTTC. Protein: CASSELQRSGGYTF.

The chain has TRBV7-3 and TRBJ2-1; possibly TRBD2 for D (7 bases). Germline V gene sequence: CDR1 SGHTA, CDR2 FQGTGA. Trimming cost V 5 bases and J 7 bases, with 21 bases left between them. CDR3 size: 16 residues. CDR3 region: CASSPNPSGGGNEQFF. CDR3 DNA: TGTGCCAGCAGCCCCAACCCTAGCGGAGGGGGTAATGAGCAGTTCTTC. Filled out from reference TRBV7-3 and TRBJ2-1, the complete variable domain reads GAGVSQTPSNKVTEKGKYVELRCDPISGHTALYWYRQSLGQGPEFLIYFQGTGAADDSGLPNDRFFAVRPEGSVSTLKIQRTERGDSAVYLCASSPNPSGGGNEQFFGPGTRLTVL.

This rearrangement joins TRBV4-3 to TRBJ2-2, with TRBD2 matching over 10 bases. The CDR3 contains 18 residues. Trimming cost V 2 bases and J 7 bases; bases outside gene matches: 13. Germline CDR1 is LGHNA and CDR2 is YSLEER. This CDR3 reads CASSQTRASGRWGGELFF. The CDR3 bases are TGCGCCAGCAGCCAAACTCGGGCTAGCGGGAGATGGGGCGGGGAGCTGTTTTTT.

This sequence joins TRBV6-6 and TRBJ2-1; D gene uncertain. Germline CDR1 reads MNHNY; CDR2 reads SVGAGI (reference sequence). CDR3 length equals 11 residues. The V end was cut by 5 bases, the J end by 9 bases, with 8 bases between. The CDR3 reads CASSQQSEQFF. CDR3 nucleotide sequence: TGTGCCAGCAGTCAACAGAGTGAGCAGTTCTTC.

This clone turned up a few times. V and J are TRBV27 and TRBJ2-7; weak D call: TRBD1 (5 bases). Deletions cut 2 bases from V and 2 bases from J, with 10 bases between. Germline CDR1 and CDR2: MNHEY and SMNVEV (reference sequence). This CDR3 region has 14 residues. The chain's CDR3 is CASSLMVGAYEQYF. In DNA, the CDR3 is TGTGCCAGCAGTTTAATGGTAGGGGCCTACGAGCAGTACTTC.

J is TRBJ2-4 and V is TRBV28; D remains unclear. Deletions cut 6 bases from V and 0 bases from J, with 15 bases between. The V gene's germline CDR1 is MDHEN and CDR2 SYDVKM. CDR3 size: 16 residues. CDR3 protein: CASSKTEFLAKNIQYF. DNA for the CDR3: TGTGCCAGCAGCAAAACAGAGTTTCTAGCCAAAAACATTCAGTACTTC.

This chain links TRBV30 with TRBJ1-2, with D unclear. CDR1 GTSNPN and CDR2 SVGIG come from the germline V gene (reference sequence). V lost 4 bases and J 4 bases, leaving 10 bases between the germline ends. This CDR3 is 12 amino acids long. CDR3 DNA: TGTGCCTGGACTGGGGAACCCTATGGCTACACCTTC. The encoded protein is CAWTGEPYGYTF.

J is TRBJ2-5 and V is TRBV20-1; possibly TRBD2 for D (5 bases). This CDR3 region has 10 residues. Per germline, CDR1 DFQATT and CDR2 SNEGSKA (reference sequence). Trimming removed 3 bases from V and 9 bases from J, with 8 bases in between. Written as DNA, the CDR3 is TGCAGTGCTAGGGAGGAGGCCCAGTACTTC. This encodes CSAREEAQYF.

With respect to this clone: Mismatch with germline at one junction end may stem from a read error. The rearrangement links TRBV10-3 to TRBJ2-2, with D tentatively TRBD2 (5 bases). There are 16 residues in the CDR3. CDR1 ENHRY and CDR2 SYGVKD come from the germline V gene. The CDR3, as DNA: TGTGCCATCAGTGAGTCGAGAAGTGCGAACACCGGGGAGCTGCTTTTT. It yields the protein CAISESRSANTGELLF.